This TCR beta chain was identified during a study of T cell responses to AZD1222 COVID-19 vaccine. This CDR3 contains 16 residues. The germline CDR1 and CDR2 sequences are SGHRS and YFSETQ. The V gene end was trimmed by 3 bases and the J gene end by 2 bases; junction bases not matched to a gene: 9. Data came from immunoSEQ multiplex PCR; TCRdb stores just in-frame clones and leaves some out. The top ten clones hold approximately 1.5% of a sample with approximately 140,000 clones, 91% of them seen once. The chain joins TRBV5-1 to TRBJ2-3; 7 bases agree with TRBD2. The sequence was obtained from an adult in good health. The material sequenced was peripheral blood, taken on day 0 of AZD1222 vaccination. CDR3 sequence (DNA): TGCGCCAGCAGCTCGGGACTACAAAGAGCCACAGATACGCAGTATTTT. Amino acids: CASSSGLQRATDTQYF.